This T cell receptor (beta chain) comes out of a study of T cells after posttransplantation cyclophosphamide. Concerning this clone: Its cognate antigen is unknown.

The study, taken as a whole, reports: Recipient CMV seropositivity and CMV reactivation strongly tracked TRB clonality. Tissue-infiltrating T cells from skin or gut overlapped little with blood T cells. Later blood repertoires were often dominated by clones from the donor CD8+ memory compartment.

Only in-frame clones appear in the TCRdb table, and some are missing; sequencing was by immunoSEQ multiplex PCR. Here the sample spans about 22,000 clones, roughly nine tenths being singletons. Treatment was busulfan-fludarabine conditioning, a marrow graft, and cyclophosphamide on days +3 and +4. The CDR3 loop spans 13 amino acids. The germline gives CDR1 SGHDT, CDR2 YYEEEE. V shed 2 bases and J shed 8 bases, with 11 bases lying between them. The clonotype originates from a female patient aged 25-40 years who received an allogeneic stem cell transplant from an unrelated donor, was CMV-positive, and had no GVHD. Some T cells may arise from the graft donor. Specimen: PBMCs, collected after allogeneic stem cell transplant with posttransplant cyclophosphamide. The V and J genes are TRBV5-6 and TRBJ1-5; D not resolved. The CDR3 sequence is CASSFGEVEPQHF. The CDR3 DNA reads TGTGCCAGCAGCTTCGGGGAAGTAGAGCCCCAGCATTTT.